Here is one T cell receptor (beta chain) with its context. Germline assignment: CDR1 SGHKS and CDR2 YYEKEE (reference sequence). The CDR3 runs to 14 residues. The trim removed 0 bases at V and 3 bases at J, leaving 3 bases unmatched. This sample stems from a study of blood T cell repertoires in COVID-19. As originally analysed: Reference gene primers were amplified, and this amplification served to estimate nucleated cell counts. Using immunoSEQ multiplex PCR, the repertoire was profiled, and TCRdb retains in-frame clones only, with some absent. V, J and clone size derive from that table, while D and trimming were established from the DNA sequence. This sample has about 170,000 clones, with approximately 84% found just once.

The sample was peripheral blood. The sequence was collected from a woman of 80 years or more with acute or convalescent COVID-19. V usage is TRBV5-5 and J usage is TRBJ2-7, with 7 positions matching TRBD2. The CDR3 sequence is CASSLAGGNYEQYF. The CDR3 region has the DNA TGTGCCAGCAGCTTGGCGGGAGGAAACTACGAGCAGTACTTC.